Listed below are T cell receptor beta chains from one sample, sequenced in a study of CD8+CD57+ T cells in acquired aplastic anemia. Each CDR3 protein is one row after TCRdb ran MiXCR on the reads. The top ten clones hold 40% to 55% of a sample with approximately 250,000 distinct CDR3 sequences, approximately 80% of them seen once. Sequencing was performed on sorted CD4+, CD8+, or CD8+CD57+ T cells (not recorded which) from PBMCs. The receptors shown here come from a human donor with aplastic anemia. CDR3s include the opening cysteine and the closing phenylalanine or tryptophan. Each record gives: D gene, V gene, clone size, J gene, CDR3 protein, CDR3 DNA. The D gene is left open where the match is weak. For some rows the clone size is stated as once, few or many, or as a class when expanded; others skip it.

d_gene: TRBD2
v_gene: TRBV6-1
abundance: once
j_gene: TRBJ2-2
CDR3aa: CASSTGLAPGELFF
CDR3nt: TGTGCCAGCAGTACGGGACTAGCGCCCGGGGAGCTGTTTTTT

d_gene: NA
v_gene: TRBV7-9
abundance: NA
j_gene: TRBJ2-6
CDR3aa: CASSASGTGAHVQTF
CDR3nt: TGTGCCAGCAGCGCGTCGGGGACTGGGGCACACGTCCAGACTTTC

d_gene: NA
v_gene: TRBV10-3
abundance: NA
j_gene: TRBJ1-5
CDR3aa: CAISPTGSRQPQHF
CDR3nt: TGTGCCATCAGCCCTACAGGGTCGAGACAGCCCCAGCATTTT

d_gene: NA
v_gene: TRBV7-6
abundance: NA
j_gene: TRBJ2-1
CDR3aa: CASSLAELLNTDKFF
CDR3nt: TGTGCCAGCAGCTTAGCCGAGCTGTTGAACACCGACAAGTTCTTC

d_gene: NA
v_gene: TRBV7-9
abundance: few
j_gene: TRBJ2-3
CDR3aa: CASSPGDGGTDTQYF
CDR3nt: TGTGCCAGCAGCCCCGGGGACGGGGGCACAGATACGCAGTATTTT

d_gene: NA
v_gene: TRBV7-9
abundance: NA
j_gene: TRBJ2-1
CDR3aa: CASSHRGGNGHDEQFF
CDR3nt: TGTGCCAGCAGCCATCGGGGCGGCAACGGTCACGATGAGCAGTTCTTC

d_gene: NA
v_gene: TRBV5-1
abundance: NA
j_gene: TRBJ1-2
CDR3aa: CASSLEFYGNVYGYTF
CDR3nt: TGCGCCAGCAGCTTGGAATTCTACGGGAACGTATATGGCTACACCTTC

d_gene: NA
v_gene: TRBV29-1
abundance: NA
j_gene: TRBJ2-3
CDR3aa: CSATDTSDTQYF
CDR3nt: TGCAGCGCCACGGACACCTCAGATACGCAGTATTTT

d_gene: TRBD1
v_gene: TRBV15
abundance: NA
j_gene: TRBJ2-5
CDR3aa: CATSRDRQGGEAQYF
CDR3nt: TGTGCCACCAGCAGAGATAGACAGGGGGGGGAGGCGCAGTACTTC

d_gene: NA
v_gene: TRBV7-9
abundance: NA
j_gene: TRBJ2-3
CDR3aa: CASSLAERLSTYNF
CDR3nt: TGTGCCAGCAGCTTAGCCGAGCGGTTAAGCACCTACAATTTT

d_gene: NA
v_gene: TRBV24-1
abundance: NA
j_gene: TRBJ2-5
CDR3aa: CATSVGTRQGETQYF
CDR3nt: TGTGCCACCAGTGTTGGCACAAGGCAAGGGGAGACCCAGTACTTC

d_gene: TRBD2
v_gene: TRBV7-9
abundance: NA
j_gene: TRBJ2-3
CDR3aa: CAGSGAGDPHTLCF
CDR3nt: TGTGCCGGCAGCGGGGCGGGGGATCCCCATACGTTGTGTTTT

d_gene: NA
v_gene: TRBV20-1
abundance: many
j_gene: TRBJ1-5
CDR3aa: CSASSKPGWPSQPQHF
CDR3nt: TGCAGTGCTAGCTCAAAGCCTGGTTGGCCAAGTCAGCCCCAGCATTTT

d_gene: NA
v_gene: TRBV7-8
abundance: few
j_gene: TRBJ2-5
CDR3aa: CASSQGGGNGQDEYF
CDR3nt: TGTGCCAGCAGCCAGGGGGGCGGAAACGGTCAGGATGAGTACTTC